These T cell receptor beta chains were read from a single sample in a study of identical twins. TCRdb independently ran MiXCR on the 5' RACE reads; one entry per CDR3 protein. The table shows under 1 million distinct CDR3 sequences, with more than 9% occurring only once. These data were likewise used in another study, on yellow fever vaccine responses in identical twins.

The specimen was PBMCs. These receptors were obtained from a woman aged 18-30 years in good health. The CDR3 runs from the conserved cysteine through the conserved F or W. Each record gives: CDR3 DNA, CDR3 protein, V gene, D gene, J gene, clone size. The D gene is left open where the match is weak. Rows may omit the clone size; those that give it use once, few, many or a size class.

DNA: TGTGCCAGCAGCTTAGCCGGGCAGGGGAGTTCCTACGAGCAGTACTTC; CDR3: CASSLAGQGSSYEQYF; V: TRBV11-3; D: NA; J: TRBJ2-7; size: few
DNA: TGTGCCAGCAGTATAGGGAAGGTCGACTACGAGCAGTACTTC; CDR3: CASSIGKVDYEQYF; V: TRBV28; D: NA; J: TRBJ2-7; size: NA
DNA: TGCGCCAGCGGCACCGGGACTAGCGGAGCTACCTCCAGGGATACGCAGTATTTT; CDR3: CASGTGTSGATSRDTQYF; V: TRBV5-1; D: TRBD2; J: TRBJ2-3; size: many
DNA: TGTGCCACCAGTGATCCCGGGACAAGCTACGAGCAGTACTTC; CDR3: CATSDPGTSYEQYF; V: TRBV24-1; D: NA; J: TRBJ2-7; size: few
DNA: TGCAGCGTGACAGGGGCGGATGGCTACACCTTC; CDR3: CSVTGADGYTF; V: TRBV29-1; D: TRBD1; J: TRBJ1-2; size: few
DNA: TGTGCCATCAGTGGAGGGTACCTCTCTAGCACAGATACGCAGTATTTT; CDR3: CAISGGYLSSTDTQYF; V: TRBV10-3; D: NA; J: TRBJ2-3; size: NA
DNA: TGTGCCAGTAGTATTGGGCCCCCAGGGACAGCCAAAAACATTCAGTACTTC; CDR3: CASSIGPPGTAKNIQYF; V: TRBV19; D: NA; J: TRBJ2-4; size: NA
DNA: TGTGCCAGCAGGGGACCCGGACTAGCGGGAGGCTGGGGGAGCACAGATACGCAGTATTTT; CDR3: CASRGPGLAGGWGSTDTQYF; V: TRBV12-3/TRBV12-4; D: TRBD2; J: TRBJ2-3; size: many
DNA: TGTGCCAGCAGATTCGGACAGACCGCGAATCAGCCCCAGCATTTT; CDR3: CASRFGQTANQPQHF; V: TRBV12-3/TRBV12-4; D: NA; J: TRBJ1-5; size: NA
DNA: TGCGCCAGCACAGCGATCAGGGTCGACACTGAAGCTTTCTTT; CDR3: CASTAIRVDTEAFF; V: TRBV4-1; D: NA; J: TRBJ1-1; size: NA
DNA: TGTGCCAGCACCGGAGGGAGTAGCACAGATACGCAGTATTTT; CDR3: CASTGGSSTDTQYF; V: TRBV7-8; D: NA; J: TRBJ2-3; size: NA
DNA: TGTGCCAGCAGCCAAGATATGAGGAGTCTATATCAGGGTGAAGCTTTCTTT; CDR3: CASSQDMRSLYQGEAFF; V: TRBV4-2; D: NA; J: TRBJ1-1; size: few
DNA: TGCGCCAGCAGCCAAGATGTGGGACAGCAAGAGACCCAGTACTTC; CDR3: CASSQDVGQQETQYF; V: TRBV4-1; D: TRBD1; J: TRBJ2-5; size: many
DNA: TGTGCCAGCAGTCCGGCGGGGGTTACAACCAATGAGCAGTTCTTC; CDR3: CASSPAGVTTNEQFF; V: TRBV12-3/TRBV12-4; D: TRBD2; J: TRBJ2-1; size: NA
DNA: TGTGCCAGCACTAAAGGCGACAGCTATGGCTACACCTTC; CDR3: CASTKGDSYGYTF; V: TRBV28; D: NA; J: TRBJ1-2; size: few
DNA: TGTGCCAGCAGCACGGTGGTCAGACGGGGATACAATGAGCAGTTCTTC; CDR3: CASSTVVRRGYNEQFF; V: TRBV7-9; D: NA; J: TRBJ2-1; size: few
DNA: TGTGCCAGCAGCCCACCTCAGAGATACAATGAGCAGTTCTTC; CDR3: CASSPPQRYNEQFF; V: TRBV7-9; D: NA; J: TRBJ2-1; size: few
DNA: TGTGCCAGCAGTTTCCCCCGGGGGCCCCGGGTGCACGAGCAGTTCTTC; CDR3: CASSFPRGPRVHEQFF; V: TRBV12-3/TRBV12-4; D: NA; J: TRBJ2-1; size: NA
DNA: TGCGCCAGCAGCCAAGATGAGAGTATTTACTATGGCTACACCTTC; CDR3: CASSQDESIYYGYTF; V: TRBV4-1; D: NA; J: TRBJ1-2; size: NA
DNA: TGTGCCACCAGCAGAGATTCCGGACTGGGGAATGAGCAGTTCTTC; CDR3: CATSRDSGLGNEQFF; V: TRBV15; D: NA; J: TRBJ2-1; size: many
DNA: TGCAGTGCTGATCTGAACACTGAAGCTTTCTTT; CDR3: CSADLNTEAFF; V: TRBV20-1; D: NA; J: TRBJ1-1; size: NA
DNA: TGCAGTGCTAGAGATCTCAGGGCCGGGGAGCTGTTTTTT; CDR3: CSARDLRAGELFF; V: TRBV20-1; D: NA; J: TRBJ2-2; size: few
DNA: TGTGCCAGTAGTTCGCCAAGCGGGAGCAGGACAGATACGCAGTATTTT; CDR3: CASSSPSGSRTDTQYF; V: TRBV19; D: TRBD2; J: TRBJ2-3; size: NA
DNA: TGTGCCAGCAGCCCCGGTTTGGGCGCTAATGAAAAACTGTTTTTT; CDR3: CASSPGLGANEKLFF; V: TRBV7-9; D: NA; J: TRBJ1-4; size: few
DNA: TGTGCCAGTAGTATAGACAGGGTGCAGTTCTTC; CDR3: CASSIDRVQFF; V: TRBV19; D: NA; J: TRBJ2-1; size: NA
DNA: TGTGCCAGCAGTTTACGGGAGCACACCGGGGAGCTGTTTTTT; CDR3: CASSLREHTGELFF; V: TRBV27; D: NA; J: TRBJ2-2; size: NA
DNA: TGTGCCACCAGTGATCCGGGACTAGCGGGAGTGGCAGATACGCAGTATTTT; CDR3: CATSDPGLAGVADTQYF; V: TRBV24-1; D: TRBD2; J: TRBJ2-3; size: NA
DNA: TGTGCCAGCAGCTCATCGGACAGGATGAACACTGAAGCTTTCTTT; CDR3: CASSSSDRMNTEAFF; V: TRBV11-2; D: TRBD1; J: TRBJ1-1; size: NA
DNA: TGTGCCAGCAGTTTAAGGGGTCCCGATTCCTACAATGAGCAGTTCTTC; CDR3: CASSLRGPDSYNEQFF; V: TRBV12-3/TRBV12-4; D: NA; J: TRBJ2-1; size: many
DNA: TGCAGTGCTAGACCTTCTAAGGGACTCACAGATACGCAGTATTTT; CDR3: CSARPSKGLTDTQYF; V: TRBV20-1; D: NA; J: TRBJ2-3; size: few
DNA: TGTGCCAGCAGTCCAACCCCTGTTTGGCCCCAGCATTTT; CDR3: CASSPTPVWPQHF; V: TRBV12-3/TRBV12-4; D: NA; J: TRBJ1-5; size: few
DNA: TGTGCCAGCAGCCAAGTTTTGTGGGCTGAAGCTTTCTTT; CDR3: CASSQVLWAEAFF; V: TRBV14; D: NA; J: TRBJ1-1; size: few